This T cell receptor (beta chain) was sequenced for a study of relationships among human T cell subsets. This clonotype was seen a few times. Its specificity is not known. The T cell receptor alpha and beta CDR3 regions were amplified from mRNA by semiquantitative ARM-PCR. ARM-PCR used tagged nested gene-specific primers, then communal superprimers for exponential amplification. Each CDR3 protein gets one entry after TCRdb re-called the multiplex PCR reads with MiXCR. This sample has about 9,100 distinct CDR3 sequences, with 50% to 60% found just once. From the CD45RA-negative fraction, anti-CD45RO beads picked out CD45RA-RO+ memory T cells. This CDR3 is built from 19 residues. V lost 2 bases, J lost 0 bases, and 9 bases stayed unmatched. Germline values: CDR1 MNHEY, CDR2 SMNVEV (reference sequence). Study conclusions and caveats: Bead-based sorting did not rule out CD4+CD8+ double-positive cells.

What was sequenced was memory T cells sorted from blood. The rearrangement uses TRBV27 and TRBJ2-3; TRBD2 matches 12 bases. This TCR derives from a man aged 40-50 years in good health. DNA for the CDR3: TGTGCCAGCAGTTTAACCGGGACTAGCGGGTTGGGCAGCACAGATACGCAGTATTTT. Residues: CASSLTGTSGLGSTDTQYF.